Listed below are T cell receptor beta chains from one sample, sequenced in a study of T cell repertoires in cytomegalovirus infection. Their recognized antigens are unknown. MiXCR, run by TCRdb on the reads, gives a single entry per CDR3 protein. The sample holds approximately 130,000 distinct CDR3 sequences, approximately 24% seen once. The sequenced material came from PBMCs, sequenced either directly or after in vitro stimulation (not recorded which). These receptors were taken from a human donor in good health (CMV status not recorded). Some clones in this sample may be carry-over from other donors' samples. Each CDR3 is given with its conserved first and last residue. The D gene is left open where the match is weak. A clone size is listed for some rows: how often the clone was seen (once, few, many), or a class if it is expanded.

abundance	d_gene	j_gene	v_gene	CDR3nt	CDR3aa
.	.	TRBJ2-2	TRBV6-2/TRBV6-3	TGTGCCAGCAGTTACCAGAAGGAGATGGAGCTGTTTTTT	CASSYQKEMELFF
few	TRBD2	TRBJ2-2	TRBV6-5	TGTGCCAGCAGCCCCGGACTAGCGGTGAACACCGGGGAGCTGTTTTTT	CASSPGLAVNTGELFF
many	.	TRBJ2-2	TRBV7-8	TGTGCCAGCAGCTTAGGTGTAGCCGACCGGGGAGGGCTGTTTTTT	CASSLGVADRGGLFF
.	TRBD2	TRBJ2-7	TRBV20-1	TGCAGTGCTAGAGATCTTGGCGGGAGCTTATACGAGCAGTACTTC	CSARDLGGSLYEQYF
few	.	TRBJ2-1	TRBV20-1	TGCAGTGCTAGAGATAAGTGGGTAGGCGGCGCCTACAATGAGCAGTTCTTC	CSARDKWVGGAYNEQFF
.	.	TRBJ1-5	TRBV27	TGTGCCAGCAGTCATTCCATCTATAGCAATCAGCCCCAGCATTTT	CASSHSIYSNQPQHF
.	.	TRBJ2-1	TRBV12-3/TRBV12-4	TGTGCCAGCAGTCGGGCCTCCTTGGAGCAGTTCTTC	CASSRASLEQFF
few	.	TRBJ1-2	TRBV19	TGTGCCAGTAGTATTCAGGGACGAGTGGAGGGCTACACCTTC	CASSIQGRVEGYTF
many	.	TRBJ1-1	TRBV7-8	TGTGCCAGCAGCTCAACCCCCCGGACGGACACTGAAGCTTTCTTT	CASSSTPRTDTEAFF
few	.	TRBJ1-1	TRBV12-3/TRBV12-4	TGTGCCAGCAGTTTAGCCAGGGCCGACACTGAAGCTTTCTTT	CASSLARADTEAFF
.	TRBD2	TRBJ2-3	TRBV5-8	TGTGCCAGCAGCAAGGTCCGCGCTAGCGGGACGATGGATACGCAGTATTTT	CASSKVRASGTMDTQYF
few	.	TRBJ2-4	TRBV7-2	TGTGCCAGCAGCTCCGAGGCCGGAACCAAAAACATTCAGTACTTC	CASSSEAGTKNIQYF
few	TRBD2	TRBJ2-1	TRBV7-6	TGTGCCAGCAGCTACGGACTAGCGGAGGACCCTTTCAATGAGCAGTTCTTC	CASSYGLAEDPFNEQFF
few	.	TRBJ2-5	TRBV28	TGTGCCAGCAGTAAGAGGGCTGAGACCCAGTACTTC	CASSKRAETQYF
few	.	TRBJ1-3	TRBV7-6	TGTGCCAGCAGCTTAGGTGGGCGCTCTGGAAACACCATATATTTT	CASSLGGRSGNTIYF
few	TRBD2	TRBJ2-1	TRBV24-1	TGTGCCACCAGTGACCTTACTAGCGGTCGATACAATGAGCAGTTCTTC	CATSDLTSGRYNEQFF
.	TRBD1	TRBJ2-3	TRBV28	TGTGCCAGCAGTTCGCGACAGGGTGAGACAGATACGCAGTATTTT	CASSSRQGETDTQYF
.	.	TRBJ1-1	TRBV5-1	TGCGCCAGCAGCTTGGAAGGGGGGGGGGACACTGAAGCTTTCTTT	CASSLEGGGDTEAFF
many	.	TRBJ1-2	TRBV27	TGTGCCGTGGGGGGGCGCCCCAACTATGGCTACACCTTC	CAVGGRPNYGYTF
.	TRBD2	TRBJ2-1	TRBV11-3	TGTGCCAGCAGCTCCCTAGCGGGAGATAACAATGAGCAGTTCTTC	CASSSLAGDNNEQFF
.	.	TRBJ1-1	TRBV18	TGTGCCAGCTCACCAGGGACACGGCTTACGAACACTGAAGCTTTCTTT	CASSPGTRLTNTEAFF
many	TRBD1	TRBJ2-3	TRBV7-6	TGTGCCAGCAGCTTCCAGGGGACAGGGGCCAGGGATACGCAGTATTTT	CASSFQGTGARDTQYF
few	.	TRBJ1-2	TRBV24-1	TGTGCCACCAGTGATTTGTGGGGTGGCTACACCTTC	CATSDLWGGYTF
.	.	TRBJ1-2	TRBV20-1	TGCAGTGCTAGATCATCCCCAGGGCTAGCTAACTATGGCTACACCTTC	CSARSSPGLANYGYTF
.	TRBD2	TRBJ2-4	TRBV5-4	TGTGCCAGCAGCTCCAGCGGGGGGCTAGCCAAAAACATTCAGTACTTC	CASSSSGGLAKNIQYF
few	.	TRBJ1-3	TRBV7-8	TGTGCCAGCAGCTCCCACAGGGCTGGAAACACCATATATTTT	CASSSHRAGNTIYF
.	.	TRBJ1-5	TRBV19	TGTGCCAGTAGTGAAGGATTCAAGCAGCCCCAGCATTTT	CASSEGFKQPQHF
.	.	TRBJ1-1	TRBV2	TGTGCCAGCCGCCGCAGTCGGGATTACAGGGAGAACACTGAAGCTTTCTTT	CASRRSRDYRENTEAFF
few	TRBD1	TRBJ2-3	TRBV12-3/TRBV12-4	TGTGCCAGCAGCCAACAGGGGGCGTCAGATACGCAGTATTTT	CASSQQGASDTQYF
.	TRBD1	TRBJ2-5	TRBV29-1	TGCAGCGTAGACAGGGTGTTAGGAGAGACCCAGTACTTC	CSVDRVLGETQYF
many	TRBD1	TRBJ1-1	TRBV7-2	TGTGCCAGCAGCTACGACAGGGGTATAAGGGCTTTCTTT	CASSYDRGIRAFF
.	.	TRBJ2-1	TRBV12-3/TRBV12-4	TGTGCCAGCAGTTTGGGGTCAGGGGTACGCAATGAGCAGTTCTTC	CASSLGSGVRNEQFF
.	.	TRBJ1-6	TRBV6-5	TGTGCCAGCACCCCTGACGGACTTAATTCACCCCTCCACTTT	CASTPDGLNSPLHF
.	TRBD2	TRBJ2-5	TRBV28	TGTGCCAGCAGTGTGACTAGCGGGAGTGAGACCCAGTACTTC	CASSVTSGSETQYF
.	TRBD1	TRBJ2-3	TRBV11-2	TGTGCCAGCAGCACTTGGACAGGGGGCGCAGGAGATACGCAGTATTTT	CASSTWTGGAGDTQYF
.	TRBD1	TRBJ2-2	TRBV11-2	TGTGCCAGCAGCTTATGGACAGGGGGGGAAGCCGGGGAGCTGTTTTTT	CASSLWTGGEAGELFF
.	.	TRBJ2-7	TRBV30	TGTGCCTGGAGCCGGACTGACCCTGGGGAGCAGTACTTC	CAWSRTDPGEQYF
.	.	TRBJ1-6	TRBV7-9	TGTGCCAGCAGCTTAGAAACCTCACCCCTCCACTTT	CASSLETSPLHF
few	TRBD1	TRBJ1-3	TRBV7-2	TGTGCCAGCAGTCTTGACAGGGTCGGCGGAAACACCATATATTTT	CASSLDRVGGNTIYF
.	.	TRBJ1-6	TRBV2	TGTGCCAGCAGTGAATTATCGTCGGATTCACCCCTCCACTTT	CASSELSSDSPLHF
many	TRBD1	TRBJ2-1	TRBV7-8	TGTGCCAGCGGGACAGGGCTAGATGAGCAGTTCTTC	CASGTGLDEQFF
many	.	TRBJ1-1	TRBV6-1	TGTGCCAGCAGACTGCCCGGGGCCCAAACTGAAGCTTTCTTT	CASRLPGAQTEAFF
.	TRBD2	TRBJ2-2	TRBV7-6	TGTGCCAGCAGCTTAGCTGGCAGAGGGACTAGTGACGGGGAGCTGTTTTTT	CASSLAGRGTSDGELFF
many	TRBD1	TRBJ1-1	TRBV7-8	TGTGCCAGCAGCCTCGGGACAGCAGTGAAAGCTTTCTTT	CASSLGTAVKAFF